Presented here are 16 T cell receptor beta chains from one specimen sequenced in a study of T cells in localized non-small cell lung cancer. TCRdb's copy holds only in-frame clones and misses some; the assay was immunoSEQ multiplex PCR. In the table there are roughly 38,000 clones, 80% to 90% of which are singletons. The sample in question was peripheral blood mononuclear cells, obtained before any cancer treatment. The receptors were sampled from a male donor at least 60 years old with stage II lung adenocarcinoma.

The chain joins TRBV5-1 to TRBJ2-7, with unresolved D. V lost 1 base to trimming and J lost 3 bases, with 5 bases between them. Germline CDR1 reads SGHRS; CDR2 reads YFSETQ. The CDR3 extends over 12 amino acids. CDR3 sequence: CASSLNSYEQYF. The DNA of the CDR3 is TGCGCCAGCAGCTTGAACAGCTACGAGCAGTACTTC.

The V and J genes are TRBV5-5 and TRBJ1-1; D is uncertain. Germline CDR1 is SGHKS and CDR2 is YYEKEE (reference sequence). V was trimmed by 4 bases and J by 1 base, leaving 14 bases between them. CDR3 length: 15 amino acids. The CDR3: CASSQKWEGNTEAFF. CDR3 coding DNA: TGTGCCAGCAGCCAAAAATGGGAGGGGAACACTGAAGCTTTCTTT.

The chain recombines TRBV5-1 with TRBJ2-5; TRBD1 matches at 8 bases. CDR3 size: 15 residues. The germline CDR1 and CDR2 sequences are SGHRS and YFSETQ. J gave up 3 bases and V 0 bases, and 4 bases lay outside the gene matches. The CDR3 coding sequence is TGCGCCAGCAGCTTGGCGACAGGGGTGGAAGAGACCCAGTACTTC. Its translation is CASSLATGVEETQYF.

The CDR3 protein is CASSLARAGETQYF. The CDR3 region has the DNA TGCGCCAGCAGCTTAGCCAGGGCGGGAGAGACCCAGTACTTC. The chain links TRBV5-1 to TRBJ2-5; TRBD1 or TRBD2 may be the D gene (5 bases each). In germline, CDR1 is SGHRS, CDR2 YFSETQ. The CDR3 sequence is 14 residues long. The ends were cut back, 2 bases at V and 4 bases at J, with 12 bases in the middle.

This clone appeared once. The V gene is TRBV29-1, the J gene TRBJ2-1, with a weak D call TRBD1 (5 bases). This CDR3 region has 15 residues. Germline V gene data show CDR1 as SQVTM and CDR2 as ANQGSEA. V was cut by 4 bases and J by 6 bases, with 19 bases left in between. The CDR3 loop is CSVAFRAGLSNEQFF. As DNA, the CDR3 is TGCAGCGTTGCTTTCCGAGCAGGGTTGAGCAATGAGCAGTTCTTC.

DNA of the CDR3: TGTGCCAGCAGTGAAAGTACGGGGGGGATGAGGCAGTACTTC. Amino acid sequence: CASSESTGGMRQYF. The chain uses TRBV6-1 and TRBJ2-7, with 8 bases identical to TRBD2. Germline assignment: CDR1 MNHNS and CDR2 SASEGT. V was clipped by 2 bases and J by 9 bases; unmatched bases: 9. The CDR3 is made up of 14 amino acids.

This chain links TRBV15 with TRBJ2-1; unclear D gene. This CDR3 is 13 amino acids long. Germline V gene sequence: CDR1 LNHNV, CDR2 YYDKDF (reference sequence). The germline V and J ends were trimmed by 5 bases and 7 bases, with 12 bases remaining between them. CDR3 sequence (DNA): TGTGCCACCAGCGCAAGTAGGAGTAATGAGCAGTTCTTC. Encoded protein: CATSASRSNEQFF.

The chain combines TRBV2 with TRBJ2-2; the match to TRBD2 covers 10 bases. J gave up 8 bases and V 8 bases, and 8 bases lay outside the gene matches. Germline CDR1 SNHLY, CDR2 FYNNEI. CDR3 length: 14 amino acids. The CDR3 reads CASGVAGGAGELFF. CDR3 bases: TGTGCCAGCGGGGTAGCGGGAGGAGCTGGGGAGCTGTTTTTT.

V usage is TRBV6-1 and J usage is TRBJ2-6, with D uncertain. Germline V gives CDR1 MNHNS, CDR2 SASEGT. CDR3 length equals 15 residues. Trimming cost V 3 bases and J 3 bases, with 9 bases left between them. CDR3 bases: TGTGCCAGCAGTGACGGTTCGTTTGGGGCCAACGTCCTGACTTTC. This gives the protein CASSDGSFGANVLTF.

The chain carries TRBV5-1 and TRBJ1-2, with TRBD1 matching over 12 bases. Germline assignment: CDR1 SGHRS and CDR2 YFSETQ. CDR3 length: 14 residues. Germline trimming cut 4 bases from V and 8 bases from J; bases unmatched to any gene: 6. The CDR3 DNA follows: TGCGCCAGCAGCCAGGGACAGGGGGCGGAGGGCTACACCTTC. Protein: CASSQGQGAEGYTF.

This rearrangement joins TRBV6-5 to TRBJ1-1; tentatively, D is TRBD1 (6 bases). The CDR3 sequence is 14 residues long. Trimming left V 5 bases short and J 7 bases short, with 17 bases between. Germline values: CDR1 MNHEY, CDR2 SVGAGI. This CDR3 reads CASSDRRNSGEAFF. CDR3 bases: TGTGCCAGCAGTGACAGGAGGAATTCGGGTGAAGCTTTCTTT.

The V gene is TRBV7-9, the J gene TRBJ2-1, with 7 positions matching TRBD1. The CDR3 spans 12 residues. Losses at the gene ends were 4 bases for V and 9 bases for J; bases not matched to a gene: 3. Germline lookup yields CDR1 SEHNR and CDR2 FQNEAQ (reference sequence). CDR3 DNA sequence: TGTGCCAGCAGCTCGCAGGGGGTTGAGCAGTTCTTC. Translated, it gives CASSSQGVEQFF.

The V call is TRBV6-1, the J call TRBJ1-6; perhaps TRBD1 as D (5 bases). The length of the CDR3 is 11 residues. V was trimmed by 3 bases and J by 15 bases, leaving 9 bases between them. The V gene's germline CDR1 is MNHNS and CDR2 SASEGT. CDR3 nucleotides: TGTGCCAGCAGTGACGGGACCCTCCTCCACTTT. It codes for CASSDGTLLHF.

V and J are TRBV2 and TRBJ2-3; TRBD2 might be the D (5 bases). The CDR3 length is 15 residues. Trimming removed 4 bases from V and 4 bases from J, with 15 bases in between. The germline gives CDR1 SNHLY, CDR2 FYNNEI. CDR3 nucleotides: TGTGCCAGCAGTGGTCAGCGGCCAGAGTCAGATACGCAGTATTTT. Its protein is CASSGQRPESDTQYF.

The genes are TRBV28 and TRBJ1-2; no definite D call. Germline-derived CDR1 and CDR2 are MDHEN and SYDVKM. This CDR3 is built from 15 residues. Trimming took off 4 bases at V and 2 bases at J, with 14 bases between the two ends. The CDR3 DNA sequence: TGTGCCAGCAGTTCCCCCGCTTTTGGCAACTATGGCTACACCTTC. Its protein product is CASSSPAFGNYGYTF.

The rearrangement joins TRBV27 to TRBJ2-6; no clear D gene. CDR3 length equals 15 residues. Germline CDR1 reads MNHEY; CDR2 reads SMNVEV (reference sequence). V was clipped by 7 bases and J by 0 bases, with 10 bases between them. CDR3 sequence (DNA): TGTGCCAGCAAGGTTCGGGCCTCTGGGGCCAACGTCCTGACTTTC. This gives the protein CASKVRASGANVLTF.